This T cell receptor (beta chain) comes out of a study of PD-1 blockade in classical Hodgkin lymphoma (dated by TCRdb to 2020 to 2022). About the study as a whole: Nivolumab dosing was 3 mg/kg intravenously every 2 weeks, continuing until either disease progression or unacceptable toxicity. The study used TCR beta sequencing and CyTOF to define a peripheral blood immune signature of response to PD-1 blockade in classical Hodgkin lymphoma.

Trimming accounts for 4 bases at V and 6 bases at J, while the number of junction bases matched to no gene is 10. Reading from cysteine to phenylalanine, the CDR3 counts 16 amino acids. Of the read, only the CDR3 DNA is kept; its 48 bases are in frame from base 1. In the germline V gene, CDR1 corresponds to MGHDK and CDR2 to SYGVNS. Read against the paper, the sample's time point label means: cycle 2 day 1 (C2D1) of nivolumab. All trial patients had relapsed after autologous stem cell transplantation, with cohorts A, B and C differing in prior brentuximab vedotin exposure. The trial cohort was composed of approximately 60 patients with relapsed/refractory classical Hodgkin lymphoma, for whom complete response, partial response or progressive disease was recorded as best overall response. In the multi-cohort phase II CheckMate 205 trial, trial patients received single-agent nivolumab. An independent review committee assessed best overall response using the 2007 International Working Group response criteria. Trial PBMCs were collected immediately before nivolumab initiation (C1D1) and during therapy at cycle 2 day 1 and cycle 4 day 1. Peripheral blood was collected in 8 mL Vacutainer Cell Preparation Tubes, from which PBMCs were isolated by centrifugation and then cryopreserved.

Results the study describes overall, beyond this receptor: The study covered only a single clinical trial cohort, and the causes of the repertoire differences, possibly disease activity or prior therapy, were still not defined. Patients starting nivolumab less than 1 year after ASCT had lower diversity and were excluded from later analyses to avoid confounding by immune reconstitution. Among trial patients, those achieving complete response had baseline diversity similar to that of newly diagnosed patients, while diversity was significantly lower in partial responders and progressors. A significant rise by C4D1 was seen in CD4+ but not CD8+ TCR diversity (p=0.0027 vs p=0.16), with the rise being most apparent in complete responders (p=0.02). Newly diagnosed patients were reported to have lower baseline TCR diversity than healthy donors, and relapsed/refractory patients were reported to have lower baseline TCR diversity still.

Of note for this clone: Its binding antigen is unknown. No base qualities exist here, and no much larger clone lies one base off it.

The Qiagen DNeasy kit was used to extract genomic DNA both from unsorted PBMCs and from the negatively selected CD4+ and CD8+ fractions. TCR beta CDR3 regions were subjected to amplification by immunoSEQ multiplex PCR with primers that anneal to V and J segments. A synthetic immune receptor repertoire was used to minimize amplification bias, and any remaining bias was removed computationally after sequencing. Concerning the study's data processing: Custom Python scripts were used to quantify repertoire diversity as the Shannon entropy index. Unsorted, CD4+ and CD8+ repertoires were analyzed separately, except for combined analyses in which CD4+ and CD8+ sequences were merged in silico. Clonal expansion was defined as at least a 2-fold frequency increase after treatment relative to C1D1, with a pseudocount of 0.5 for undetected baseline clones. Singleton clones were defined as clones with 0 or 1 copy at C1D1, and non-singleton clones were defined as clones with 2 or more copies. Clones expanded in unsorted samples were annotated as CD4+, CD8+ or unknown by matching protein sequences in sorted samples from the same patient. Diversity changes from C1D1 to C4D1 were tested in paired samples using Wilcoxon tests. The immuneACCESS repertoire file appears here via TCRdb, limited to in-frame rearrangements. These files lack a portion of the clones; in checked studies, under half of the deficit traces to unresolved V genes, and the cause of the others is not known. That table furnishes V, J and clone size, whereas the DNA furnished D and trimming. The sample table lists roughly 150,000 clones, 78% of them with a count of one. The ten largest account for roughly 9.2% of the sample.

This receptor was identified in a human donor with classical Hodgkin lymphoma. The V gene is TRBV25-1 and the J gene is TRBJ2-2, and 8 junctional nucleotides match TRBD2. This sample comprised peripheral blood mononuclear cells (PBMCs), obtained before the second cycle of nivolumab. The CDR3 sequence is CASSADWTAGAGELFF. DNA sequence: TGTGCCAGCAGTGCCGATTGGACAGCGGGGGCCGGGGAGCTGTTTTTT.